This TCR beta chain is from a study of T cells in Graves' hyperthyroidism and ophthalmopathy. Amplification targeted TCR beta CDR3 regions from RNA transcripts. During a first-round RT-PCR of the TCR CDR3, the HTBI primer set was used. TCRdb reanalysed the multiplex PCR reads using MiXCR and keeps one entry per CDR3 protein. The sample carries 300,000 or so distinct CDR3 sequences, approximately 17% recorded once. Study-level points and caveats: Most thyroid-expanded clonotypes above 0.001 were also found in blood.

Trimming removed 5 bases from V and 2 bases from J; junction bases left unmatched: 9. CDR1 and CDR2 from the germline V gene are MDHEN and SYDVKM. The length of the CDR3 is 15 residues. This clonotype was seen at least ten times. Its antigen is currently unknown. Graves' hyperthyroidism qualified as stable when ophthalmopathy did not progress within 18 months. Patients showing uncontrolled infection, other autoimmune disease, pregnancy or lactation were ineligible. PBMCs were sourced from 9 to 10 ml fresh peripheral blood. Sequencing used blood. This TCR derives from a man under 40 with Graves' hyperthyroidism. The chain carries TRBV28 and TRBJ2-7, with 7 bases identical to TRBD1. The CDR3 reads CASSLTGTDTYEQYF. The CDR3 DNA is TGTGCCAGCAGTCTCACCGGGACAGACACCTACGAGCAGTACTTC.